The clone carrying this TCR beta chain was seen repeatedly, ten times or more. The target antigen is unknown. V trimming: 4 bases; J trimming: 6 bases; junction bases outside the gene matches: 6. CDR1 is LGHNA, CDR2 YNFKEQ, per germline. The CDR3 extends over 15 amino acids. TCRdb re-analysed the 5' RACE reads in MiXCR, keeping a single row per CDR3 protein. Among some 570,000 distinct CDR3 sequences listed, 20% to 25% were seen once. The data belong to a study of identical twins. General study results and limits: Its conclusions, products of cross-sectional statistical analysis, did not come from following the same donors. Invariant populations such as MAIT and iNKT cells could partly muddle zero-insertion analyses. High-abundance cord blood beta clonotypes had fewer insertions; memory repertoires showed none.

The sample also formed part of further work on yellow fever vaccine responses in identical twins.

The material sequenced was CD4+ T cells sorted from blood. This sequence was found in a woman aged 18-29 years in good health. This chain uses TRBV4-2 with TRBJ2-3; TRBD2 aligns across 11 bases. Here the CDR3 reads CASSPTSGGADTQYF. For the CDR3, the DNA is TGTGCCAGCAGCCCCACTAGCGGGGGCGCCGATACGCAGTATTTT.